Presented here are 25 T cell receptor beta chains from one specimen sequenced in a study of early T cells in non-severe SARS-CoV-2 infection. TCRdb independently ran MiXCR on the 5' RACE reads; one entry per CDR3 protein. The data hold roughly 58,000 distinct CDR3 sequences, with 11% observed a single time. The sample comprised whole blood. The receptor set was obtained from an adult who was a healthcare worker with PCR-confirmed SARS-CoV-2 infection or an uninfected control (not recorded which).

The chain links TRBV2 to TRBJ2-1; 8 bases are a match to TRBD2. V lost 6 bases, J lost 12 bases, and 13 bases stayed unmatched. CDR1 is SNHLY, CDR2 FYNNEI, per germline. This CDR3 region has 14 residues. CDR3 protein: CASRPGTSSPRQFF. The CDR3 nucleotides are TGTGCCAGCAGACCCGGGACTAGTAGCCCCCGGCAGTTCTTC.

This CDR3 reads CASSFDGYEQFF. The CDR3 DNA reads TGTGCCAGCAGTTTTGATGGGTATGAGCAGTTCTTC. The gene calls are TRBV28 and TRBJ2-1, with D uncertain. The germline gives CDR1 MDHEN, CDR2 SYDVKM. This CDR3 is built from 12 residues. V was shortened by 3 bases and J by 8 bases, with 8 bases between the two germline ends.

This clonotype came up many times. This chain links TRBV18 with TRBJ1-5, with unresolved D. V shed 6 bases and J shed 2 bases, with 8 bases lying between them. Germline V gene lookup returns CDR1 KGHSH and CDR2 LQKENI. The CDR3 has 13 residues. CDR3 amino acids: CASSGQGNQPQHF. Written as DNA, the CDR3 is TGTGCCAGCTCCGGCCAGGGCAATCAGCCCCAGCATTTT. Drawing the rest from reference TRBV18 and TRBJ1-5, the complete variable domain is NAGVMQNPRHLVRRRGQEARLRCSPMKGHSHVYWYRQLPEEGLKFMVYLQKENIIDESGMPKERFSAEFPKEGPSILRIQQVVRGDSAAYFCASSGQGNQPQHFGDGTRLSIL.

This clonotype was recorded a few times. The J gene is TRBJ2-6, the V gene TRBV18; 9 bases agree with TRBD1. This CDR3 is built from 20 residues. V trimming: 8 bases; J trimming: 3 bases; junction bases outside the gene matches: 20. CDR1 is KGHSH, CDR2 LQKENI, per germline. CDR3 amino acids: CASVARGGQGTSYGANVLTF. The CDR3 coding sequence is TGTGCCAGCGTAGCTCGAGGAGGACAGGGGACCTCTTATGGGGCCAACGTCCTGACTTTC.

This clonotype was counted between two and nine times. The chain links TRBV5-1 to TRBJ1-3; D unclear. V dropped 5 bases and J dropped 2 bases, with 5 bases sitting between them. CDR1 and CDR2 from the germline V gene are SGHRS and YFSETQ. This CDR3 is 12 amino acids long. Written as DNA, the CDR3 is TGCGCCAGCAGGGGAGCTGGAAACACCATATATTTT. It is translated as CASRGAGNTIYF. Together with reference TRBV5-1 and TRBJ1-3, the CDR3 gives the full variable domain: KAGVTQTPRYLIKTRGQQVTLSCSPISGHRSVSWYQQTPGQGLQFLFEYFSETQRNKGNFPGRFSGRQFSNSRSEMNVSTLELGDSALYLCASRGAGNTIYFGEGSWLTVV.

This clonotype was detected only a few times. V usage is TRBV20-1 and J usage is TRBJ2-1; no firm D call. Germline CDR1 reads DFQATT; CDR2 reads SNEGSKA (reference sequence). V dropped 3 bases and J dropped 9 bases, with 9 bases sitting between them. CDR3 length equals 11 residues. The CDR3 region has the DNA TGCAGTGCTAGTCGAGTCGGTGAGCAGTTCTTC. Protein product: CSASRVGEQFF.

V and J are TRBV12-3 or TRBV12-4 and TRBJ1-5; possibly TRBD1 for D (5 bases). The CDR3 extends over 15 amino acids. V gave up 6 bases and J gave up 7 bases, with 19 bases separating them. This chain's CDR3 is CASSLGQTLRQPQHF. Written as DNA, the CDR3 is TGTGCCAGCAGCCTGGGGCAGACCCTCCGCCAGCCCCAGCATTTT.

V is TRBV7-2 and J is TRBJ1-5; 9 bases line up with TRBD1. The CDR3 contains 17 residues. Trimming took 4 bases from V and 3 from J; bases not matched to a gene: 10. CDR1 SGHTA and CDR2 FQGNSA come from the germline V gene. Here the CDR3 DNA reads TGTGCCAGCAGCTCCCGTACAGGGGGCATAGCCAATCAGCCCCAGCATTTT. Translation: CASSSRTGGIANQPQHF.

The CDR3: CSPGWGVNTEAFF. In DNA form, the CDR3 reads TGCAGCCCGGGGTGGGGGGTGAACACTGAAGCTTTCTTT. This chain connects TRBV20-1 to TRBJ1-1; D might be TRBD1 (5 bases). Germline V lookup: CDR1 DFQATT, CDR2 SNEGSKA (reference sequence). The CDR3 has 13 amino acids.

This clonotype has more than one count but fewer than ten. The chain is built from TRBV7-9 and TRBJ2-7; D gene unclear. The CDR3 totals 13 residues. CDR1 is SEHNR, CDR2 FQNEAQ, per germline (reference sequence). Trimming took 2 bases from V and 3 from J, leaving 8 bases between them. The CDR3 coding sequence is TGTGCCAGCAGCTTACTACAGAGCTACGAGCAGTACTTC. Its protein is CASSLLQSYEQYF.

J is TRBJ2-3 and V is TRBV29-1; 9 bases fit TRBD1. There are 15 residues in the CDR3. Unmatched junction bases numbered 12, after V lost 7 bases and J lost 4 bases. From germline, CDR1 is SQVTM and CDR2 ANQGSEA. The CDR3 DNA follows: TGCAGCGGGATGGGACAGGGAGTGGCCCCAGATACGCAGTATTTT. This gives the protein CSGMGQGVAPDTQYF.

This rearrangement joins TRBV4-1 to TRBJ2-1; no reliable D call. Germline loops: CDR1 MGHRA, CDR2 YSYEKL. Between the trimmed V and J ends, which lost 1 base and 9 bases, there was a span of 10 bases. The CDR3 consists of 13 residues. CDR3 bases: TGCGCCAGCAGCCAAGCGGCTCAGATTGAGCAGTTCTTC. Amino acid sequence: CASSQAAQIEQFF.

Only a few counts were recorded for this clonotype. The chain joins TRBV20-1 to TRBJ2-7; the match to TRBD1 covers 7 bases. CDR3 size: 12 residues. Trimming cost V 1 base and J 6 bases; bases outside gene matches: 3. The V gene's germline CDR1 is DFQATT and CDR2 SNEGSKA (reference sequence). This chain's CDR3 is CSARATGFEQYF. The DNA for the CDR3 is TGCAGTGCTAGAGCGACAGGGTTCGAGCAGTACTTC.

This clonotype was counted many times. This rearrangement joins TRBV30 to TRBJ2-7; D uncertain. CDR3 length: 11 amino acids. The V gene lost 1 base and the J gene lost 4 bases, with 5 bases spanning the gap. CDR1 is GTSNPN and CDR2 is SVGIG in the germline V gene (reference sequence). The CDR3 DNA reads TGTGCCTGGAGTGGAGCGTACGAGCAGTACTTC. It is translated as CAWSGAYEQYF.

This clonotype was counted at least ten times. The chain recombines TRBV10-3 with TRBJ2-7, with 8 bases matching TRBD1. The ends lost 0 bases at V and 2 bases at J; junction bases unmatched: 3. This CDR3 region has 15 residues. Looked up from germline, CDR1 is ENHRY and CDR2 is SYGVKD. DNA of the CDR3: TGTGCCATCAGTGAGTCCGGGACAGGAGCCTACGAGCAGTACTTC. Translation: CAISESGTGAYEQYF.

This clonotype appeared many times. This chain uses TRBV3-1 with TRBJ1-1; D uncertain. Looked up from germline, CDR1 is LGHDT and CDR2 is YNNKEL (reference sequence). CDR3 length: 13 residues. Between the trimmed V and J ends, which lost 7 bases and 10 bases, there was a span of 19 bases. The CDR3 DNA follows: TGTGCCAGCACCGACGGGCCCCGCGGGAGAGCTTTCTTT. Residues: CASTDGPRGRAFF.

This chain joins TRBV30 and TRBJ1-1; D not resolved. Trimming took 3 bases from V and 1 from J, leaving 9 bases between them. This CDR3 has 13 amino acids. Germline loops: CDR1 GTSNPN, CDR2 SVGIG (reference sequence). This CDR3 reads CAWSGRSNTEAFF. CDR3 DNA: TGTGCCTGGAGCGGGCGGTCGAACACTGAAGCTTTCTTT.

About this clonotype itself: Possible read error: a much larger clone is one base away. V and J are TRBV2 and TRBJ2-1; D not certain. The germline CDR1 and CDR2 sequences are SNHLY and FYNNEI. CDR3 length: 15 residues. The CDR3, as DNA: TGTGCCGGCAGTGATGGAGCGAGCTCCTACAATGAGCAGTTCTTC. This translates into CAGSDGASSYNEQFF.

Ten or more counts support this clonotype. This sequence joins TRBV5-1 and TRBJ2-3; no clear D. V lost 5 bases and J 0 bases, leaving 16 bases between the germline ends. CDR1 and CDR2 (germline): SGHRS, YFSETQ. This CDR3 is 16 amino acids long. The CDR3 DNA reads as TGCGCCAGCAGTCCCCTTACGGCCAGGAGCACAGATACGCAGTATTTT. Protein product: CASSPLTARSTDTQYF.

A few counts support this clonotype. The chain is built from TRBV29-1 and TRBJ2-7, with 9 bases identical to TRBD1. The CDR3 loop spans 12 amino acids. The V gene end was trimmed by 6 bases and the J gene end by 4 bases; junction bases not matched to a gene: 4. The germline V gene encodes CDR1 SQVTM and CDR2 ANQGSEA. CDR3 in amino acids: CSVGQGLYEQYF. In nucleotides, the CDR3 is TGCAGCGTGGGACAGGGATTGTACGAGCAGTACTTC.

In its sample, this clonotype was seen many times. The rearrangement joins TRBV5-1 to TRBJ2-4; no clear D. CDR1 is SGHRS and CDR2 is YFSETQ in the germline V gene. The ends were cut back, 5 bases at V and 0 bases at J, with 18 bases in the middle. This CDR3 contains 17 residues. This chain's CDR3 is CASSSNGPPRAKNIQYF. The CDR3 nucleotides read TGCGCCAGCAGTTCTAACGGGCCACCCAGAGCCAAAAACATTCAGTACTTC.

This rearrangement joins TRBV29-1 to TRBJ2-5; D may be TRBD1 (5 bases). With 2 bases removed from V and 5 bases from J, the gap between germline ends came to 12 bases. Germline assignment: CDR1 SQVTM and CDR2 ANQGSEA. The CDR3 runs to 13 residues. DNA for the CDR3: TGCAGCGTTGAAAGGGGTAGGACGGAGACCCAGTACTTC. It codes for CSVERGRTETQYF.

This clonotype was observed at least ten times. The chain employs TRBV2 and TRBJ2-1; TRBD1 agrees at 9 bases. In germline, CDR1 is SNHLY, CDR2 FYNNEI. The CDR3 has 12 amino acids. Trimming took 6 bases from V and 6 from J; bases not matched to a gene: 0. The CDR3 here is CASRDRGNEQFF. CDR3 DNA sequence: TGTGCCAGCAGGGACAGGGGCAATGAGCAGTTCTTC.

In its sample, this clonotype was seen a few times. The chain couples TRBV19 to TRBJ2-1; the D gene is possibly TRBD1 (5 bases). The V and J ends lost 1 base and 7 bases respectively, with 14 bases between them. Germline CDR1 reads LNHDA; CDR2 reads SQIVND (reference sequence). This CDR3 comprises 15 residues. CDR3 coding DNA: TGTGCCAGTAGTATAGGTCAGGGTATAAGGAATGAGCAGTTCTTC. Translating it yields CASSIGQGIRNEQFF.

This clonotype has a count of ten or more. V and J are TRBV6-2 or TRBV6-3 and TRBJ1-1, with D possibly TRBD1 on 5 matching bases. This CDR3 comprises 14 residues. Trimming shortened V by 5 bases and J by 1 base, and 11 bases separated the two germline ends. Per the germline V gene, CDR1 is MNHEY and CDR2 is SVGEGT. Here the CDR3 reads CASSLRAENTEAFF. As DNA, the CDR3 is TGTGCCAGCAGTCTCAGGGCTGAGAACACTGAAGCTTTCTTT.